This TCR beta chain was found in a study of cytomegalovirus exposure and HLA in healthy donors. PCR amplification relied on 60 Vbeta primers (plus 13 Jbeta primers). Clones were read by immunoSEQ multiplex PCR, and TCRdb kept only the in-frame ones, dropping some. Here the sample spans some 110,000 clones, roughly 71% being singletons. Of note for this clone: Its target is unknown.

Study-wide results and caveats: Presence/absence results assume similar sequencing depth per donor, which may not hold. Three chains linked to CMV were shown in vitro to be specific for CMV antigens.

The sequenced sample was PBMCs. The receptor was derived from a woman between 45 and 60 years old in good health and CMV-seropositive.

This CDR3 reads CASSLTIPGQGSQYF. CDR3 bases: TGTGCCAGCAGCTTAACAATCCCGGGACAGGGTTCCCAGTACTTC. The J gene is TRBJ2-7, the V gene TRBV7-9, with TRBD1 identical over 9 bases. The CDR3 is 15 amino acids. Germline V gives CDR1 SEHNR, CDR2 FQNEAQ (reference sequence). V lost 2 bases and J lost 10; bases outside the gene matches: 12.